This record covers a single TCR beta chain. The target antigen is unknown. CDR1 and CDR2 (germline): SGHRS, YFSETQ. The CDR3 has 15 residues. The data stem from a study of T cells expressing NK-cell markers. About the research overall: Obtained from sorted CD3+CD56+NKG2C+, CD3+CD56+NKG2C- and CD3+CD56-NKG2C+ T cells were the TCR beta repertoires.

TCRdb reanalyzed the 5' RACE reads and collapses them to one entry per CDR3 protein, without DNA. The table lists 400,000 or so distinct CDR3 sequences. Study-wide findings and caveats: About six donors carried dominant NKG2C+ clonotypes that made up about 1.0-7.5% of their CD8+ T cells.

The sequencing input was blood T cells: a sorted CD56 or NKG2C T cell subset, CD4+ or CD8+ T cells, or bulk PBMC T cells (not recorded which). This clonotype was sampled from a woman in her forties or fifties in good health. This chain joins TRBV5-1 and TRBJ2-1; TCRdb names TRBD1, which stays unverified in the absence of DNA. The CDR3 sequence is CASSPGGGINNEQFF.